This T cell receptor beta chain came from a study of T cell repertoires in cytomegalovirus infection. As for the study in general: Matching HLA type, along with CMV infection, was indicated by public TCR beta signatures. Study-wide findings and caveats: CMV-specific HLA-C-restricted TCR beta clonotypes dominated the ex vivo response. There were carriers of CMV plus the relevant HLA, and cumulative public TCR beta family frequency identified them.

V lost 5 bases, J lost 3 bases, and 23 bases lay in between. Germline V gene sequence: CDR1 DFQATT, CDR2 SNEGSKA (reference sequence). The CDR3 is 16 residues long. Concerning this clonotype itself: What it recognizes is unknown.

TCRdb redid the calling of the reads with MiXCR, one entry per CDR3 protein. The repertoire holds about 130,000 distinct CDR3 sequences, with 8.8% as singletons. The sequence came from a human donor in good health (CMV status not recorded). Some clones in this sample may be carry-over from other donors' samples. The specimen was PBMCs. This rearrangement joins TRBV20-1 to TRBJ2-7; D is undetermined. CDR3 bases: TGCAGTGCTCGCAAGTCCTTCCTCATGCCTAACTACGAGCAGTACTTC. The encoded protein is CSARKSFLMPNYEQYF.